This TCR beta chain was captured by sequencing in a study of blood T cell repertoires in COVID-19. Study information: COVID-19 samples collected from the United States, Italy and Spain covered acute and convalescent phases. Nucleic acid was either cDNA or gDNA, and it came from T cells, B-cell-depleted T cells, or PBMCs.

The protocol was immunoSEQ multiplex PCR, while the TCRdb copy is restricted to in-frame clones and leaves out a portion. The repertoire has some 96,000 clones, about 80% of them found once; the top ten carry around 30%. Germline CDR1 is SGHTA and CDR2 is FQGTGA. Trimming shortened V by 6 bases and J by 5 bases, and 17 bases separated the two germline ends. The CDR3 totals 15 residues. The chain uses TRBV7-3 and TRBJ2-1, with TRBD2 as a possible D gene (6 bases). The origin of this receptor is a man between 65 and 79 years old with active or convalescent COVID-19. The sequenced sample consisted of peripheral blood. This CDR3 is CASSLSGRDDNEQFF. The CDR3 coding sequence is TGTGCCAGCAGTCTTAGCGGCCGGGACGACAATGAGCAGTTCTTC.